What follows are 8 T cell receptor beta chains derived from one specimen sequenced in a study of cytomegalovirus exposure and HLA in healthy donors. The PCR employed 60 Vbeta primers together with 13 Jbeta primers. Repertoires were generated with immunoSEQ multiplex PCR, while TCRdb's copy carries only in-frame clones and drops some. The sample includes fewer than 90,000 clones, around 76% of them seen just once. Input material: PBMCs. These receptors were obtained from a man aged 25 to 40 in good health and CMV-seropositive.

This chain uses TRBV4-1 with TRBJ2-5, with 9 bases that match TRBD1. Matching the DNA end better, TRBJ2-7 makes the J call doubtful. The CDR3 spans 15 residues. Germline lookup yields CDR1 MGHRA and CDR2 YSYEKL. CDR3: CASSQGPGQGREQYF. DNA for the CDR3: TGCGCCAGCAGCCAAGGGCCGGGACAGGGTCGCGAGCAGTACTTC.

This clone was detected once. V and J are TRBV7-3 and TRBJ2-2; TRBD2 is a possible D gene (6 bases). The CDR3 is made up of 16 amino acids. V dropped 1 base and J dropped 6 bases, with 15 bases sitting between them. The germline V gene encodes CDR1 SGHTA and CDR2 FQGTGA. CDR3 amino acids: CASSLRGGAGSGELFF. The CDR3, as DNA: TGTGCCAGCAGCTTAAGGGGAGGCGCAGGGTCCGGGGAGCTGTTTTTT.

Only one count was recorded for this clone. The chain employs TRBV11-2 and TRBJ1-1; no clear D. V gave up 2 bases and J gave up 5 bases, with 15 bases separating them. The CDR3 covers 15 residues. CDR1 is SGHAT and CDR2 is FQNNGV in the germline V gene. CDR3 sequence reads: CASSLSAGGVTEAFF. The DNA for the CDR3 is TGTGCCAGCAGCTTATCTGCGGGCGGGGTGACTGAAGCTTTCTTT.

The chain carries TRBV5-6 and TRBJ1-6; 7 nucleotides match TRBD1. The V gene's germline CDR1 is SGHDT and CDR2 YYEEEE. J gave up 6 bases and V 4 bases, and 7 bases lay outside the gene matches. This CDR3 contains 15 residues. In DNA, the CDR3 is TGTGCCAGCAGCCGCCGGGACAGTGGTAATTCACCCCTCCACTTT. It codes for CASSRRDSGNSPLHF.

In regard to this clone: One end of the junction varies from germline; a read error may be responsible. The rearrangement uses TRBV7-9 and TRBJ2-2, with 12 bases fitting TRBD2. The CDR3 covers 16 residues. CDR1 and CDR2 (germline): SEHNR, FQNEAQ (reference sequence). CDR3 region: CSSSSRTSGDTGELFF. Written as DNA, the CDR3 is TGTTCCAGCAGCTCCAGGACTAGCGGGGACACCGGGGAGCTGTTTTTT.

The chain has TRBV7-9 and TRBJ2-5; D uncertain. Germline V CDR1 and CDR2: SEHNR, FQNEAQ (reference sequence). The V end was cut by 5 bases, the J end by 5 bases, with 12 bases between. The CDR3 covers 13 residues. The CDR3 region has the DNA TGTGCCAGCAGCCCCCCTAGTATTGAGACCCAGTACTTC. Its protein is CASSPPSIETQYF.

This rearrangement joins TRBV5-1 to TRBJ1-2; 8 bases agree with TRBD1. Germline values: CDR1 SGHRS, CDR2 YFSETQ. V trimming: 3 bases; J trimming: 4 bases; junction bases outside the gene matches: 2. The CDR3 has 13 residues. For the CDR3, the DNA is TGCGCCAGCAGCTCGGGACAGGTCTATGGCTACACCTTC. This sequence encodes CASSSGQVYGYTF.

This clone has just a few counts. The rearrangement links TRBV10-2 to TRBJ2-3; D is uncertain. Trimming removed 7 bases from V and 5 bases from J, with 10 bases in between. Germline assignment: CDR1 WSHSY and CDR2 SAAADI. This CDR3 has 12 residues. The CDR3 region is CASTALVDTQYF. In nucleotides, the CDR3 is TGCGCCAGCACCGCACTTGTAGATACGCAGTATTTT.